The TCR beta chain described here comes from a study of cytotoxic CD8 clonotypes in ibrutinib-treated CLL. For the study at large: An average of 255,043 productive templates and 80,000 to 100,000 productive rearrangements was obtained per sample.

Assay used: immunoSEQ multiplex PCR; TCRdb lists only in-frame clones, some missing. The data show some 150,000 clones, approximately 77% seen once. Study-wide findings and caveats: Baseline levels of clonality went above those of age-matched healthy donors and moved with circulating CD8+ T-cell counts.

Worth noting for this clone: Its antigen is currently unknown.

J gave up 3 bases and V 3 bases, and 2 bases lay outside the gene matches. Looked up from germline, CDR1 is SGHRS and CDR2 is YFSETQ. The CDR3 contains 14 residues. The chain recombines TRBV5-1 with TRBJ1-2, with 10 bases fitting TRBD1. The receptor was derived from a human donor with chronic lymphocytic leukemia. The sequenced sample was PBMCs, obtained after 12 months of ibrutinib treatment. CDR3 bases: TGCGCCAGCAGCTCAGGGACAGGGGACTATGGCTACACCTTC. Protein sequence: CASSSGTGDYGYTF.